The text below deals with one T cell receptor (beta chain). The antigen is unknown. This specimen comes from a study of PD-L1 blockade in urothelial cancer. Study as a whole: Blood drawn 3 weeks (second dose) and 6 weeks after treatment start was analyzed.

Patients had locally advanced or metastatic urothelial carcinoma. Whole-study findings and limits: The study found that durable-benefit patients expanded tumor-associated blood clones more at 3 weeks. Clonality of blood TCR below the median before treatment predicted better survival.

Using immunoSEQ multiplex PCR, the repertoire was profiled, and TCRdb retains in-frame clones only, with some absent. The sample has more than 80,000 clones, 82% seen once. Sequences were derived from PBMCs, sampled around atezolizumab (anti-PD-L1) treatment. The sequence derives from a man aged 70 or older with urothelial cancer.

In DNA form, the CDR3 reads TGTGCCACCAGCAGAAGGGACAGCAACACAGATACGCAGTATTTT. Protein sequence: CATSRRDSNTDTQYF. V and J are TRBV15 and TRBJ2-3; 7 nucleotides agree with TRBD1. Germline CDR1 LNHNV, CDR2 YYDKDF (reference sequence). Trimming took 2 bases from V and 2 from J; bases not matched to a gene: 4. The CDR3 runs 15 residues.